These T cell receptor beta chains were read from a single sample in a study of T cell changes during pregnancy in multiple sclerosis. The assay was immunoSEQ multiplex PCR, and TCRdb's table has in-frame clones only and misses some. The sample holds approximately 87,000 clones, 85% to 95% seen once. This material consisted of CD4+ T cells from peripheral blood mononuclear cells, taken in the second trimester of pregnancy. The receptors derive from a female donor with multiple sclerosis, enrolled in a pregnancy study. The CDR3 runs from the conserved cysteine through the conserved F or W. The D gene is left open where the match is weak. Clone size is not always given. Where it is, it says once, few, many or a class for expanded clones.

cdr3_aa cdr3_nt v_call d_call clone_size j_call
CAGTGSTNEKLFF TGTGCCGGGACAGGTTCAACTAATGAAAAACTGTTTTTT TRBV2 TRBD1 . TRBJ1-4
CASSGLAASSYNEQFF TGTGCCAGCAGTGGACTAGCGGCCAGCTCCTACAATGAGCAGTTCTTC TRBV6-1 TRBD2 . TRBJ2-1
CASHRWGGADEQYF TGTGCCAGCCACCGTTGGGGGGGGGCAGACGAGCAGTACTTC TRBV27 . . TRBJ2-7
CASSSRDRPNYGYTF TGTGCCAGCAGTTCCCGGGACAGACCTAACTATGGCTACACCTTC TRBV6-6 TRBD1 . TRBJ1-2
CASSPGQGLNQPQHF TGTGCCAGCTCACCGGGACAGGGGTTAAATCAGCCCCAGCATTTT TRBV18 TRBD1 . TRBJ1-5
CASGFPQPLAGDYNEQFF TGTGCTAGTGGTTTCCCCCAACCTCTAGCGGGGGACTACAATGAGCAGTTCTTC TRBV12-5 TRBD2 . TRBJ2-1
CASSPYSTNYGYTF TGTGCCAGCAGTCCCTATAGTACGAACTATGGCTACACCTTC TRBV28 . . TRBJ1-2
CASSLLREGNIQYF TGTGCCAGCAGCTTACTGCGGGAGGGGAACATTCAGTACTTC TRBV7-9 TRBD2 . TRBJ2-4
CASSDPRMGAEPSGANVLTF TGTGCCAGCAGCGATCCCCGTATGGGGGCCGAACCCTCTGGGGCCAACGTCCTGACTTTC TRBV7-7 . . TRBJ2-6
CASSTDRVRDGYTF TGTGCCAGTAGTACGGACAGGGTGAGAGACGGCTACACCTTC TRBV19 TRBD1 . TRBJ1-2
CAISDNRGRDYEQYF TGTGCCATCAGTGACAACAGGGGCCGGGACTACGAGCAGTACTTC TRBV10-3 TRBD1 . TRBJ2-7
CASSLLKGRELVNTIYF TGTGCCAGCAGCTTACTGAAGGGCCGGGAGTTGGTAAACACCATATATTTT TRBV7-9 . . TRBJ1-3
CASSSIAGGWYNEQFF TGTGCCAGCAGCTCCATAGCGGGAGGATGGTATAATGAGCAGTTCTTC TRBV7-9 TRBD2 . TRBJ2-1
CAISESIAGTTDTQYF TGTGCCATCAGTGAGTCGATAGCGGGGACCACAGATACGCAGTATTTT TRBV10-3 TRBD2 . TRBJ2-3
CASSSLAGLGEQYF TGTGCCAGCAGTTCACTAGCGGGCCTGGGCGAGCAGTACTTC TRBV27 TRBD2 once TRBJ2-7
CASSPEGPRYTQYF TGTGCCAGCAGCCCGGAGGGGCCCCGCTATACGCAGTATTTT TRBV5-4 . . TRBJ2-3
CASRPGLALSYEQYF TGCGCCAGCCGCCCAGGACTCGCCTTATCCTACGAGCAGTACTTC TRBV5-1 . . TRBJ2-7
CASSSSGQNYGYTF TGTGCCAGCAGCTCGTCGGGACAGAACTATGGCTACACCTTC TRBV7-8 TRBD1 . TRBJ1-2
CASSPRTSASLIDNEQFF TGTGCCAGCAGCCCTAGGACTAGCGCGAGCCTTATCGACAATGAGCAGTTCTTC TRBV7-6 TRBD2 . TRBJ2-1
CASSLSNQPQHF TGTGCCAGCAGCCTGTCTAATCAGCCCCAGCATTTT TRBV7-2 . . TRBJ1-5
CASSPGQVIGGYTF TGTGCCAGCAGCCCGGGACAGGTAATAGGAGGCTACACCTTC TRBV7-2 TRBD1 . TRBJ1-2
CASSYSGGNNSPLHF TGTGCCAGCAGTTACTCGGGGGGGAATAATTCACCCCTCCACTTT TRBV6-5 . . TRBJ1-6
CASSIVAGTGHQPQHF TGTGCCAGTAGTATAGTTGCCGGGACAGGGCATCAGCCCCAGCATTTT TRBV19 TRBD1 once TRBJ1-5
CASSEAVEAASPEQFF TGTGCCAGCAGTGAAGCGGTCGAGGCGGCATCGCCCGAGCAGTTCTTC TRBV2 . . TRBJ2-1
CASSAVGGENSPLHF TGTGCCAGCAGTGCAGTTGGGGGCGAGAATTCACCCCTCCACTTT TRBV2 . few TRBJ1-6
CASSEITGQAFF TGTGCCAGCAGTGAAATTACAGGGCAAGCTTTCTTT TRBV6-1 . . TRBJ1-1
CASSLGGIAGANVLTF TGTGCCAGCAGCTTAGGAGGAATTGCTGGGGCCAACGTCCTGACTTTC TRBV11-2 . once TRBJ2-6
CASSHGLAGSNEQFF TGTGCCAGCAGCCACGGACTAGCGGGGAGCAATGAGCAGTTCTTC TRBV11-3 TRBD2 . TRBJ2-1
CASSFLEGQGIYGYTF TGTGCCAGCAGTTTCCTAGAGGGACAGGGGATCTATGGCTACACCTTC TRBV27 TRBD1 . TRBJ1-2
CASSLVSEAFF TGTGCCAGCAGTTTAGTCAGTGAAGCTTTCTTT TRBV28 . . TRBJ1-1
CASGETNYGYTF TGCGCCAGTGGAGAGACGAACTATGGCTACACCTTC TRBV5-1 . . TRBJ1-2
CASSEVGGKLYF TGTGCCAGCAGTGAAGTGGGAGGGAAGCTTTACTTT TRBV6-1 . . TRBJ1-1
CASSQGLSNYGYTF TGCGCCAGCAGCCAAGGACTGTCTAACTATGGCTACACCTTC TRBV5-1 . few TRBJ1-2
CASSSHAGTGYYEQYF TGTGCCAGCAGTTCTCACGCCGGGACAGGTTATTACGAGCAGTACTTC TRBV28 TRBD1 . TRBJ2-7
CASSLGQANEKLFF TGTGCCAGCAGCTTGGGACAGGCGAATGAAAAACTGTTTTTT TRBV7-9 TRBD1 few TRBJ1-4
CASSLAGQSTDTQYF TGCGCCAGCAGCTTGGCAGGACAGAGCACAGATACGCAGTATTTT TRBV5-1 . . TRBJ2-3
CASSQGRQGGRETQYF TGCGCCAGCAGCCAAGGTCGACAGGGGGGACGCGAGACCCAGTACTTC TRBV4-3 TRBD1 . TRBJ2-5
CASSLVGGSAYNEQFF TGTGCCAGCAGCTTGGTCGGCGGGAGCGCCTACAATGAGCAGTTCTTC TRBV5-5 TRBD2 . TRBJ2-1
CASSSFKFTSSEQYF TGCGCCAGCAGCTCTTTCAAATTTACCTCCAGCGAGCAGTACTTC TRBV5-1 . . TRBJ2-7
CASSEVRGTATNEKLFF TGTGCCAGTAGCGAAGTTAGAGGGACTGCAACTAATGAAAAACTGTTTTTT TRBV19 . . TRBJ1-4
CASSTHTGGAGNQPQHF TGTGCCAGTAGTACACACACAGGGGGCGCGGGCAATCAGCCCCAGCATTTT TRBV19 TRBD1 . TRBJ1-5
CASSLVGTGRDEQFF TGTGCCAGCAGCTTAGTCGGCACAGGACGCGATGAGCAGTTCTTC TRBV7-8 . . TRBJ2-1
CSAMGGAGELFF TGCAGCGCAATGGGGGGGGCCGGGGAGCTGTTTTTT TRBV29-1 TRBD2 . TRBJ2-2
CASTTGESFNQPQHF TGTGCCAGTACCACAGGAGAAAGCTTCAATCAGCCCCAGCATTTT TRBV18 . . TRBJ1-5
CASSQDNSEAFF TGCGCCAGCAGCCAAGATAATTCTGAAGCTTTCTTT TRBV4-3 . . TRBJ1-1
CSVGQLNTEAFF TGCAGCGTTGGACAGTTGAACACTGAAGCTTTCTTT TRBV29-1 . few TRBJ1-1
CASSVGGTSGSPEQYF TGTGCCAGCAGCGTAGGGGGGACTAGCGGTTCCCCCGAGCAGTACTTC TRBV9 TRBD2 . TRBJ2-7
CASSVGPESRSPLHF TGTGCCAGCAGCGTAGGCCCGGAATCTAGATCACCCCTCCACTTT TRBV9 . once TRBJ1-6
CASKPTETNSPLHF TGTGCCAGCAAACCGACAGAGACAAATTCACCCCTCCACTTT TRBV2 . few TRBJ1-6
CAWSRENQPQHF TGTGCCTGGAGTCGAGAGAATCAGCCCCAGCATTTT TRBV30 . once TRBJ1-5
CASGPPQGGTDTQYF TGTGCTAGTGGCCCCCCACAGGGAGGCACAGATACGCAGTATTTT TRBV12-5 . . TRBJ2-3
CASTLLAVEGTQYF TGTGCCAGCACCTTACTAGCGGTGGAAGGGACCCAGTACTTC TRBV7-8 TRBD2 once TRBJ2-5
CAIPGQGKMSSPLHF TGTGCCATCCCGGGACAGGGGAAGATGAGTTCACCCCTCCACTTT TRBV6-4 TRBD1 . TRBJ1-6
CASSASGSFYEQYF TGTGCCAGCAGTGCTAGCGGCTCCTTCTACGAGCAGTACTTC TRBV6-1 TRBD2 . TRBJ2-7
CAQSKRTLLSGANVLTF TGCGCCCAATCTAAAAGGACACTATTATCTGGGGCCAACGTCCTGACTTTC TRBV23-1 . . TRBJ2-6